Sequencing of this T cell receptor beta chain was carried out in a study of T cell responses to AZD1222 COVID-19 vaccine. Study results and caveats: Seropositive status at baseline applied to only 6 or 7 AZD1222 recipients. The study found Spike-specific TCR breadth and depth rose after two AZD1222 doses. Clonal diversity may have been underestimated, and the donors were mostly white British, with more females than males.

The count of this clone is one. What it recognizes is unknown. Per germline, CDR1 SNHLY and CDR2 FYNNEI. The V gene lost 6 bases and the J gene lost 2 bases, with 15 bases spanning the gap. This CDR3 has 15 amino acids. Only in-frame clones appear in the TCRdb table, and some are missing; sequencing was by immunoSEQ multiplex PCR. The sample shows 75,000 to 95,000 clones, roughly 86% of them seen only once. This sequence joins TRBV2 and TRBJ2-3, with TRBD2 as a possible D gene (7 bases). This receptor was identified in an adult in good health. Here the sequenced sample was peripheral blood, taken on day 0 of MenACWY control vaccination. Written as DNA, the CDR3 is TGTGCCAGCAGGTTAACAGGGAGGGACACAGATACGCAGTATTTT. It yields the protein CASRLTGRDTDTQYF.